This T cell receptor (beta chain) was sequenced in a study of shared clonotypes between healthy human individuals. Study-level findings and limits: Across subsets, estimated richness was generally greater for naive than for memory populations.

Concerning this clone: The antigen is unknown.

Profiled with immunoSEQ multiplex PCR; TCRdb holds only in-frame clones, not every one. The sample shows 1.4 million to 1.5 million clones, around 97% of them seen only once. This CDR3 is built from 18 residues. With 2 bases clipped from V and 6 bases from J, the junction kept 12 bases outside the gene matches. The germline CDR1 and CDR2 sequences are MGHDK and SYGVNS. The sequenced sample consisted of naive CD4+ T cells sorted from blood. Subset here: CD45RA+ positively selected. The TCR was taken from a man aged 25-45 years in good health. The rearrangement uses TRBV25-1 and TRBJ2-2; 10 bases align to TRBD2. As DNA, the CDR3 is TGTGCCAGCAGTGAAAGAGCGGGAGGGCCAGGGGCTCCCGGGGAGCTGTTTTTT. This codes for CASSERAGGPGAPGELFF.